This TCR beta chain was sequenced for a study of blood T cell repertoires in COVID-19 (dated by TCRdb to 2020 to 2022). With respect to the entire study: The collaborator samples originated in the United States, Italy and Spain and spanned the acute and convalescent phases of COVID-19. The material from the prospective study consisted of cDNA or gDNA derived from T cells, B-cell-depleted T cells, or PBMCs. The dataset comprised deeply sampled blood TCRbeta repertoires from subjects exposed to, actively infected with, or recovered from COVID-19. The repertoires were released in a freely available public database meant as a resource for research on the immune response to SARS-CoV-2. Samples were obtained from the ongoing ImmuneRACE study (first 160 participants) and from 1,254 subjects provided by 6 global collaborators. Nearly every sample came with metadata listing a de-identified subject ID, COVID-19 status, age in years and sex. Where available, HLA class I and class II types were taken from metadata supplied by the sample provider and were not determined by assay-based typing.

Participants in the prospective study were aged roughly 18 to 95 years, lived in 20 to 25 United States geographic areas, and enrolled through a virtual design. In the prospective study, cohorts were assigned on the basis of participant-reported clinical history obtained from a screening survey and a study questionnaire. ImmuneRACE Cohort 3 recovered participants were defined by two consecutive negative NP/OP PCR tests, healthcare professional clearance, or symptom resolution. In the prospective study, whole blood, serum and a nasopharyngeal or oropharyngeal swab were collected from each participant by mobile phlebotomists. Prospective study participants could optionally give additional blood draws and questionnaires over a roughly two-month period. Prospective study blood samples were shipped either frozen or at room temperature before DNA extraction. Findings and caveats that apply to the study as a whole: Clinical and demographic metadata were provided uncurated, with the amount varying by source and participant.

Including the terminal cysteine and phenylalanine, the CDR3 comprises 15 residues. Only the CDR3 DNA is retained, 45 bases long and in frame from the first base. Based on the germline V gene, the CDR1 and CDR2 sequences are MDHEN and SYDVKM. Deletion took 7 bases off V and 0 bases off J, with a span of 15 bases between the germline ends. TCRbeta CDR3 regions were amplified from genomic DNA by means of the immunoSEQ Assay, a bias-controlled multiplex PCR. As for the authors' bioinformatics: Nucleated cell counts per sample were estimated from amplification of reference gene primers within the assay. To quantify the absolute abundance of each unique TCRbeta CDR3 rearrangement, sequence reads were collapsed and filtered. Productive Simpson clonality was computed per sample as the square root of Simpson's diversity index over productive rearrangements. As stored in TCRdb, this immuneACCESS dataset retains in-frame rearrangements with V and J assigned. A fraction of the clones does not appear; measured against another copy, unresolved V genes explain less than half of the discrepancy, and the remainder lacks a known reason. Clonal size and the V and J genes are those of that table, whereas D and trimming came from the DNA. This sample lists about 260,000 clones; 75% to 90% were detected once. Together, the top ten hold 2% to 3% of the sample.

With regard to this clone: Its antigen remains undetermined. No clone much larger than this one lies a single base away; base qualities are absent.

The sequence derives from a young woman who had recovered from COVID-19. Sequencing was done on a sample of PBMCs or T cells enriched from blood (not recorded which). This receptor chain uses TRBV28 and TRBJ1-2, with no confidently assigned D gene. The CDR3 reads CASIPSTRANYGYTF. The sequenced DNA is TGTGCCAGCATCCCTTCTACTCGAGCTAACTATGGCTACACCTTC.